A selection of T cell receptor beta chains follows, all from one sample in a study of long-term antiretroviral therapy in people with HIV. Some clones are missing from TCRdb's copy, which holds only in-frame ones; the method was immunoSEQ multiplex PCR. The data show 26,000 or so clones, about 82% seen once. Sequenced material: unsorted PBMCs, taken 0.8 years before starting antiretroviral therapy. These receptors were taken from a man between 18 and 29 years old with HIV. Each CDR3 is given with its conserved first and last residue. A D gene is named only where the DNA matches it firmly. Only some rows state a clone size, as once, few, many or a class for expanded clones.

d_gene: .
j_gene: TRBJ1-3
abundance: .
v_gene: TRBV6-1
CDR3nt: TGTGCCAGCAGTGAATACCCCCCCAATGAGTTGGGGAACACCATATATTTT
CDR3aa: CASSEYPPNELGNTIYF

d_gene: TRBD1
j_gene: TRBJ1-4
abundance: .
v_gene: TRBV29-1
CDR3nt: TGCAGCGTTGGAGACAGGGTAGGGGAAAAACTGTTTTTT
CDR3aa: CSVGDRVGEKLFF

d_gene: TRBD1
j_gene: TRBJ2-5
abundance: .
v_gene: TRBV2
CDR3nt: TGTGCCAGCAGTATTGACAGGGGCCCAGAGACCCAGTACTTC
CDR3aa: CASSIDRGPETQYF

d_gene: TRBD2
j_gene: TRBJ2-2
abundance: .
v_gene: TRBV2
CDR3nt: TGTGCCAGAGGGACTAGCGGTAACACCGGGGAGCTGTTTTTT
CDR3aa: CARGTSGNTGELFF

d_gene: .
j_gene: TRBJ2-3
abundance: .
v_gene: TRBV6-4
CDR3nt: TGTGCCAGCAGTGACTCGCCCGGGAGTACAGATACGCAGTATTTT
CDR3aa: CASSDSPGSTDTQYF

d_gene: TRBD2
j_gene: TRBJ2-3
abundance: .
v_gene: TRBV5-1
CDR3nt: TGCGCCAGCAGCTTGGATGGGAGGGCAGATACGCAGTATTTT
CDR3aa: CASSLDGRADTQYF

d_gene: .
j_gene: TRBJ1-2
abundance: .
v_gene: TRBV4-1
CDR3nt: TGCGCCAGCAGCCAAGAACCGGGCTCCGCAGGGGCCTATGGCTACACCTTC
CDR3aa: CASSQEPGSAGAYGYTF

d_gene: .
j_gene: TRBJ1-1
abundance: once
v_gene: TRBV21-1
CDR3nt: TGTGCCAGCAGCAAAGGTGGGGGGCCCATGAACACTGAAGCTTTCTTT
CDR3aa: CASSKGGGPMNTEAFF

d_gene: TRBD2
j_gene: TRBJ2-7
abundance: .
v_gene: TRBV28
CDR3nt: TGTGCCAGCAGTTACGTTGGGAGGGACTACGAGCAGTACTTC
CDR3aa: CASSYVGRDYEQYF

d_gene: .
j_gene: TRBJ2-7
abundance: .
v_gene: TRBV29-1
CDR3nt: TGCAGCGTTGGAGACAGAGAGCAGTACTTC
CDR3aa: CSVGDREQYF

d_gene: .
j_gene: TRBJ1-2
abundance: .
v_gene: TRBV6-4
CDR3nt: TGTGCCAGCAGTGAGGCAAAGGGAGTTGGCTACACCTTC
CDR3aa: CASSEAKGVGYTF

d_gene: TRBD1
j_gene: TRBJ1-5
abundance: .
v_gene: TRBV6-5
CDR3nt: TGTGCCAGCAGTTACTCTTACGGGACAGGTCAGCCCCAGCATTTT
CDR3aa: CASSYSYGTGQPQHF

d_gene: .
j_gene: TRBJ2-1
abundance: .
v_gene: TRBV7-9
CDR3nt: TGTGCCAGCAGCAACGGGACTCTTAACAATGAGCAGTTCTTC
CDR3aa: CASSNGTLNNEQFF

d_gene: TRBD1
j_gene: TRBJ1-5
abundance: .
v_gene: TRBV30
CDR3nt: TGTGCCTGGGCAGACAGGGACAATCAGCCCCAGCATTTT
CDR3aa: CAWADRDNQPQHF